The text below deals with one T cell receptor (beta chain). Its antigen is not known. This record comes from a study of cytomegalovirus exposure and HLA in healthy donors. About the study: A prior analysis found 117 million unique TCR beta sequences from some 200 million T cells.

Study outcomes and limitations: A prior analysis recorded that most TCR beta V segments were productive about 87% or about 30% of the time. The authors reported that TCR beta sequences could predict HLA-A and HLA-B alleles. These predictions were accurate for most subjects in the first cohort.

Looked up from germline, CDR1 is SGHRS and CDR2 is YFSETQ. The V and J ends lost 0 bases and 5 bases, in that order; junction bases with no gene match: 7. The CDR3 spans 16 residues. This PCR relied on a set of 60 Vbeta primers and 13 Jbeta primers. The method was immunoSEQ multiplex PCR; TCRdb's version includes in-frame clones alone and lacks a portion of them. The sample shows about 130,000 clones, around 73% of them seen only once. The clonotype was recovered from a man aged 25-45 years in good health and CMV-seropositive. The V and J genes are TRBV5-1 and TRBJ2-1, with 8 bases matching TRBD1. The source material was PBMCs. CDR3 amino acids: CASSLAPQGADNEQFF. CDR3 in DNA: TGCGCCAGCAGCTTGGCTCCCCAGGGGGCCGACAATGAGCAGTTCTTC.